This TCR beta chain was obtained from a study of regulatory T cells in long-lasting Graves disease. Whole-study findings and limits: Limited sample numbers may have lowered accuracy.

The V end lost 2 bases, the J end lost 0 bases, and 1 base lay between the germline ends. CDR3 length: 11 residues. The germline V gene has CDR1 GTSNPN and CDR2 SVGIG (reference sequence). Notes on this clonotype: Antigen: not known. Given a much more abundant clone one base away, this may be a read error.

The time point here: persistent/refractory GD, antithyroid drugs over 5 years with positive TRAb. PBMC-extracted RNA yielded the TCR library. Relying on iRepertoire HTBI primers and Arm-PCR of CDR3 regions, the team built TCR beta libraries. Each CDR3 protein gets one entry after TCRdb re-called the multiplex PCR reads with MiXCR. The sample contains around 450,000 distinct CDR3 sequences, roughly 21% of which appear only once. The chain employs TRBV30 and TRBJ1-1; D is unresolved. This specimen was peripheral blood mononuclear cells (PBMCs), taken when the disease was refractory, from a patient treated with antithyroid drugs. This clonotype was obtained from a female donor with Graves disease. Here the CDR3 reads CAWSLNTEAFF. DNA of the CDR3: TGTGCCTGGAGTTTGAACACTGAAGCTTTCTTT.